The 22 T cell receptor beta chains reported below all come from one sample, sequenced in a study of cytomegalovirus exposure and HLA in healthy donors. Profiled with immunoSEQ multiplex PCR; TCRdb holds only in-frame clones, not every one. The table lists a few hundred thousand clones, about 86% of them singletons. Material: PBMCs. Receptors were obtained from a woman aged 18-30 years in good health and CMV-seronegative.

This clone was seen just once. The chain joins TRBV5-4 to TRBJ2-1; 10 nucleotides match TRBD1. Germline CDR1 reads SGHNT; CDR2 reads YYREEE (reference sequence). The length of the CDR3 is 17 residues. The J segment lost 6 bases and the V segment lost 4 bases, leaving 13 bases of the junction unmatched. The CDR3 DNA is TGTGCCAGCAGCCGGGGACAGGGGTTGGGATACACCAATGAGCAGTTCTTC. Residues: CASSRGQGLGYTNEQFF.

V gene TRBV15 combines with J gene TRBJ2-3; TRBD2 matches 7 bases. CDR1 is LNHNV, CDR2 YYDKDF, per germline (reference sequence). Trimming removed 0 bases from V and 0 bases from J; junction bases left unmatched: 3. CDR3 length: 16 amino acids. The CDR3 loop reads CATSREARGSTDTQYF. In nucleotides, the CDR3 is TGTGCCACCAGCAGAGAGGCGCGGGGGAGCACAGATACGCAGTATTTT.

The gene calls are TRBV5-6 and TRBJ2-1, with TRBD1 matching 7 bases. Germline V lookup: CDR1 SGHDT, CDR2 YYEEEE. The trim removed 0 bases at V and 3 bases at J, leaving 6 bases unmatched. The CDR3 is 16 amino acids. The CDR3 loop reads CASSLGRGGGYNEQFF. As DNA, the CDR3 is TGTGCCAGCAGCTTGGGGAGAGGGGGCGGCTACAATGAGCAGTTCTTC.

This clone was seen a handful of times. The chain's CDR3 is CASSFRDNSYEQYF. The CDR3, as DNA: TGTGCCAGCAGCTTTCGGGACAACTCCTACGAGCAGTACTTC. The chain carries TRBV7-9 and TRBJ2-7; the D gene is possibly TRBD1 (6 bases). CDR1 and CDR2 from the germline V gene are SEHNR and FQNEAQ (reference sequence). The CDR3 totals 14 residues. Trimming took 3 bases from V and 0 from J, leaving 9 bases between them.

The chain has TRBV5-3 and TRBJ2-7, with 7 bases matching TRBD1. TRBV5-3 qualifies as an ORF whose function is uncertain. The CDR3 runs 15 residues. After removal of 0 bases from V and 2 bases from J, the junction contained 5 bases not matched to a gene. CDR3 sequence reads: CARSLGGTAAYEQYF. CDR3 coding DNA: TGTGCCAGAAGCTTGGGTGGGACAGCGGCCTACGAGCAGTACTTC.

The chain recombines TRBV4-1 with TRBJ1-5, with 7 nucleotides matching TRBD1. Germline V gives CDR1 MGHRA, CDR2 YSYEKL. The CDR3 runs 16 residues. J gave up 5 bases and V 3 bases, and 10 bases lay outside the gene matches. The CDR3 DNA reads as TGCGCCAGCAGCCAGGATCCTCACAGGGGAGATCAGCCCCAGCATTTT. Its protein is CASSQDPHRGDQPQHF.

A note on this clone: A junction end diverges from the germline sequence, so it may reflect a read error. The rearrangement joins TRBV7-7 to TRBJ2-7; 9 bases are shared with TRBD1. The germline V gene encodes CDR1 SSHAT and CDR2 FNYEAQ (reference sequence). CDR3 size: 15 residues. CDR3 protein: CASSLGTGSSYEQYF. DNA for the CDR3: TGTGCTAGCAGCTTGGGGACAGGGAGCTCCTACGAGCAGTACTTC.

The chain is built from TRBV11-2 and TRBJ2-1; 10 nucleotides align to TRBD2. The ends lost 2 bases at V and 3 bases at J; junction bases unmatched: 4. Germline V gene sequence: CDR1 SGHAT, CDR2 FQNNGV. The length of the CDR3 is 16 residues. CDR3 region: CASSLLRTSGYNEQFF. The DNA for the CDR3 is TGTGCCAGCAGCTTACTTCGGACTAGCGGCTACAATGAGCAGTTCTTC.

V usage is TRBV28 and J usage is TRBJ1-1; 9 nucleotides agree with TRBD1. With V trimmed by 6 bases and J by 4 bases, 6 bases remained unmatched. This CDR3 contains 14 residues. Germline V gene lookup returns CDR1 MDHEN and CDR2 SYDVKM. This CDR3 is CASRPTGGSTEAFF. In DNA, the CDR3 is TGTGCCAGCAGACCGACAGGGGGGTCCACTGAAGCTTTCTTT.

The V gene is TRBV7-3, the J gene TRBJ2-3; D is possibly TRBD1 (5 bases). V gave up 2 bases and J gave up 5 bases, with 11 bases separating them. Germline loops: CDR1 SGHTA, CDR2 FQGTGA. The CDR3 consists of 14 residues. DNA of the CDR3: TGTGCCAGCAGCTTAGGGGCCAGAGGAGATACGCAGTATTTT. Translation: CASSLGARGDTQYF.

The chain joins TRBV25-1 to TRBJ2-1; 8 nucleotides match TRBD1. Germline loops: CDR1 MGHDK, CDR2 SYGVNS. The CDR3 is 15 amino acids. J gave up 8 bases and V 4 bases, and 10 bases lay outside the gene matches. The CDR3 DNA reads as TGTGCCAGCAGTGTGGGGACAGGTCGGTTCGATGAGCAGTTCTTC. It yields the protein CASSVGTGRFDEQFF.

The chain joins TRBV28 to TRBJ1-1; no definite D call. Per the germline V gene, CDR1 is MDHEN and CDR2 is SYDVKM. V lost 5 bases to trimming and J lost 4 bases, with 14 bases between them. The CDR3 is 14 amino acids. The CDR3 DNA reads TGTGCCAGCAGTCTTCTGGGGAGCGGCACTGAAGCTTTCTTT. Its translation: CASSLLGSGTEAFF.

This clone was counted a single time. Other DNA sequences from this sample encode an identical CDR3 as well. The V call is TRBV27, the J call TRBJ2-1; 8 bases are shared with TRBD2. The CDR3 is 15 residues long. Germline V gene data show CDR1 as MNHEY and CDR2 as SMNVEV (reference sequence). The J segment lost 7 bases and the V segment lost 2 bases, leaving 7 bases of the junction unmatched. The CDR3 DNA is TGTGCCAGCAGTTTAGTGAATAGCGGGACAAATGAGCAGTTCTTC. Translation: CASSLVNSGTNEQFF.

The CDR3 DNA reads TGTGCCAGCAGCCCCCCGGGACAGATGGGGTTAGGTACGCAGTATTTT. This sequence encodes CASSPPGQMGLGTQYF. V is TRBV9 and J is TRBJ2-3; 7 bases are a match to TRBD1. The germline V gene has CDR1 SGDLS and CDR2 YYNGEE. Losses at the gene ends were 4 bases for V and 8 bases for J; bases not matched to a gene: 16. This CDR3 has 16 residues. The whole variable domain, remainder taken from reference TRBV9 and TRBJ2-3, is DSGVTQTPKHLITATGQRVTLRCSPRSGDLSVYWYQQSLDQGLQFLIQYYNGEERAKGNILERFSAQQFPDLHSELNLSSLELGDSALYFCASSPPGQMGLGTQYFGPGTRLTVL.

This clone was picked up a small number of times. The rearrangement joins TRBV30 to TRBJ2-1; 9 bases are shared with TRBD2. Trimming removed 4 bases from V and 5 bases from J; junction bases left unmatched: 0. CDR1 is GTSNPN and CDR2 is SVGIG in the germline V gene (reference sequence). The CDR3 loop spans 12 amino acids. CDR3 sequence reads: CAWTSGNNEQFF. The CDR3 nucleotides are TGTGCCTGGACTAGCGGGAACAATGAGCAGTTCTTC.

The CDR3 nucleotides are TGTGCCAGCAGGGGCATCCGGGACAGGGGGAAAAACCAAGAGACCCAGTACTTC. This gives the protein CASRGIRDRGKNQETQYF. This chain uses TRBV28 with TRBJ2-5, with 11 bases lining up with TRBD1. CDR3 length: 18 residues. Germline CDR1 MDHEN, CDR2 SYDVKM. The V gene end was trimmed by 6 bases and the J gene end by 0 bases; junction bases not matched to a gene: 12.

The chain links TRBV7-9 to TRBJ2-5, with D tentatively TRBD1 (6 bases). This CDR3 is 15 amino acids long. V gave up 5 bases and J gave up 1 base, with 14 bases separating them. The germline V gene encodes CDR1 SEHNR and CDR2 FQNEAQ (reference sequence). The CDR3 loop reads CASSKDRSLQETQYF. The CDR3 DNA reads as TGTGCCAGCAGCAAAGACAGGAGCCTCCAAGAGACCCAGTACTTC.

The DNA of the CDR3 is TGTGCCAGCAGCCAAAATAGCGGGGGGTTATACAATGAGCAGTTCTTC. Translated: CASSQNSGGLYNEQFF. This rearrangement joins TRBV4-2 to TRBJ2-1, with 10 bases matching TRBD2. CDR3 length: 16 amino acids. Germline values: CDR1 LGHNA, CDR2 YNFKEQ. Trimming removed 2 bases from V and 4 bases from J; junction bases left unmatched: 5.

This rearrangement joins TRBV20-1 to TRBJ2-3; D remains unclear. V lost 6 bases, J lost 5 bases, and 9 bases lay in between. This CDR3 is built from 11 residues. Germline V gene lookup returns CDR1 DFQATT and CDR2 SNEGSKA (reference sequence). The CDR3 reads CSAFRGDTQYF. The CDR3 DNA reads TGCAGTGCCTTCCGCGGAGATACGCAGTATTTT.

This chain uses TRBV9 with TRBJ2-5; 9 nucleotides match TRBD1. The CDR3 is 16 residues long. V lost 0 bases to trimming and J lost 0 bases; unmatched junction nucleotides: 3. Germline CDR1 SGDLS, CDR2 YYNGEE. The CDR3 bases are TGTGCCAGCAGCGTAGAGGGACAGGGTAACCAAGAGACCCAGTACTTC. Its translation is CASSVEGQGNQETQYF.

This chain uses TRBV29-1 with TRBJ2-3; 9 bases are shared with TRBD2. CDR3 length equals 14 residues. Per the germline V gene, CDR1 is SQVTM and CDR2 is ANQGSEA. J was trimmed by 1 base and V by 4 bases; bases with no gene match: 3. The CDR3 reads CSVAEREGTDTQYF. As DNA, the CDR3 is TGCAGCGTTGCAGAGCGGGAGGGCACAGATACGCAGTATTTT.

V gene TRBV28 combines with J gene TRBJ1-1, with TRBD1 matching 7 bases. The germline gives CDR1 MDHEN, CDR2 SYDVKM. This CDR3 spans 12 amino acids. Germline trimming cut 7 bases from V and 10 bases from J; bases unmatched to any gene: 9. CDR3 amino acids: CASTSGQARAFF. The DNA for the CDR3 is TGTGCCAGCACCTCCGGACAGGCCCGAGCTTTCTTT.